Listed below are T cell receptor beta chains from one sample, sequenced in a study of blood T cell repertoires in COVID-19. Produced via immunoSEQ multiplex PCR; TCRdb's table is partial and in-frame only. Here the sample spans over 90,000 clones, roughly 85% being singletons. The sample comprised peripheral blood. The source of these receptors is a man aged 45-65 years with active COVID-19. Both conserved end residues are part of each CDR3. A D gene is named only where the DNA matches it firmly. Size values are once, few and many counts, or a class for expanded clones, and some rows have none.

TRBV18	.	TRBD1	TRBJ2-3	CASSRTGGTATDTQYF	TGTGCCAGCTCCCGGACAGGGGGAACAGCGACAGATACGCAGTATTTT
TRBV4-2	.	TRBD2	TRBJ2-3	CASSQERVAGRTAPDTQYF	TGTGCCAGCAGCCAAGAGAGGGTAGCGGGGCGTACGGCCCCAGATACGCAGTATTTT
TRBV7-2	.	TRBD2	TRBJ2-3	CASSWTSGVADTQYF	TGTGCCAGCAGTTGGACTAGCGGGGTTGCAGATACGCAGTATTTT
TRBV25-1	.	.	TRBJ1-2	CASSESDYGYTF	TGTGCCAGCAGTGAATCGGACTATGGCTACACCTTC
TRBV6-5	.	.	TRBJ2-1	CASSYAGDEQFF	TGTGCCAGCAGTTACGCGGGCGATGAGCAGTTCTTC
TRBV30	.	.	TRBJ1-1	CAWSVAGGRNTEAFF	TGTGCCTGGAGTGTTGCAGGCGGGAGGAACACTGAAGCTTTCTTT
TRBV2	.	TRBD1	TRBJ1-2	CASSEAGTGYYYTF	TGTGCCAGCAGTGAAGCGGGGACAGGTTATTATTACACCTTC
TRBV7-2	.	.	TRBJ1-5	CASSLTYSNQPQHF	TGTGCCAGCAGCTTAACTTATAGCAATCAGCCCCAGCATTTT
TRBV27	.	.	TRBJ2-2	CASSLRDRQFTGELFF	TGTGCCAGCAGTTTGCGGGATAGACAGTTCACCGGGGAGCTGTTTTTT
TRBV6-2/TRBV6-3	few	.	TRBJ2-1	CASSLIGGNEQFF	TGTGCCAGCAGCCTGATAGGGGGCAATGAGCAGTTCTTC
TRBV19	.	TRBD1	TRBJ1-2	CASSSRTGGYGYTF	TGTGCCAGTAGTTCAAGGACAGGGGGCTATGGCTACACCTTC
TRBV30	.	.	TRBJ1-5	CAWSAGTLNQPQHF	TGTGCCTGGAGTGCCGGGACTCTAAATCAGCCCCAGCATTTT
TRBV12-3/TRBV12-4	once	.	TRBJ1-2	CASGVEGGGYTF	TGTGCCAGCGGGGTCGAGGGAGGTGGCTACACCTTC